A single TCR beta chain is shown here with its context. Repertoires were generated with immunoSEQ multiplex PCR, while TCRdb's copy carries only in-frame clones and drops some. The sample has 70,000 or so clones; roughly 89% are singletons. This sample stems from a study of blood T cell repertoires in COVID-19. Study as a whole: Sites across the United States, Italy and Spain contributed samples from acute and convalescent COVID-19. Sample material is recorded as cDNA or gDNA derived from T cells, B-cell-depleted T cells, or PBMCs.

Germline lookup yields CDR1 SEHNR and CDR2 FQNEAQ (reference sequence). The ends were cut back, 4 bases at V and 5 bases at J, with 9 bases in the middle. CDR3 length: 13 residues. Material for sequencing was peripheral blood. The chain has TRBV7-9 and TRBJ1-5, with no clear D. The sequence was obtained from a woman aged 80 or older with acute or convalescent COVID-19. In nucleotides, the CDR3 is TGTGCCAGCAGCTCTGGCAGATATCAGCCCCAGCATTTT. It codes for CASSSGRYQPQHF.